The rows below give T cell receptor beta chains drawn from one sample of a study of blood T cell repertoires in COVID-19. The assay was immunoSEQ multiplex PCR, and TCRdb's table has in-frame clones only and misses some. The sample gives roughly 230,000 clones, roughly 83% of which show up once; less than 7.5% is in the top ten. The specimen was peripheral blood. The receptors here all came from a woman in her forties or fifties with acute or convalescent COVID-19. Both conserved end residues are part of each CDR3. The order of the fields is clone size, V gene, D gene, J gene, CDR3 protein, CDR3 DNA. A D gene is named only where the DNA matches it firmly. Size tells how often a clone was seen (once, few, many) or the class of an expanded clone, and some rows leave it out.

NA	TRBV28	TRBD1	TRBJ2-3	CASTYLSRTGGRSDTQYF	TGTGCCAGCACCTACTTGTCCCGGACAGGGGGCAGGTCAGATACGCAGTATTTT
NA	TRBV19	TRBD1	TRBJ1-4	CASSTSWDRVREKLFF	TGTGCCAGTAGTACAAGCTGGGACAGGGTACGGGAAAAACTGTTTTTT
NA	TRBV30	NA	TRBJ2-7	CAGSKSGAKQYF	TGTGCCGGGAGCAAAAGTGGGGCCAAGCAGTACTTC
NA	TRBV5-4	TRBD1	TRBJ1-2	CASSLGDRMTGYTF	TGTGCCAGCAGCTTGGGGGACAGGATGACTGGCTACACCTTC
few	TRBV4-2	NA	TRBJ2-3	CASSQDYSGTTDTQYF	TGTGCCAGCAGCCAAGATTACAGCGGAACTACAGATACGCAGTATTTT
NA	TRBV30	NA	TRBJ1-3	CAWSWGRVDTIYF	TGTGCCTGGAGTTGGGGCAGGGTAGACACCATATATTTT
NA	TRBV15	NA	TRBJ2-7	CATSRGGPRAYEQYF	TGTGCCACCAGCAGAGGGGGGCCCAGGGCCTACGAGCAGTACTTC
NA	TRBV6-4	NA	TRBJ1-1	CASSDWGRAAHKNTEAFF	TGTGCCAGCAGTGACTGGGGGAGGGCTGCCCACAAGAACACTGAAGCTTTCTTT
NA	TRBV7-6	NA	TRBJ1-4	CASSLSATNEKLFF	TGTGCCAGCAGCTTATCAGCAACTAATGAAAAACTGTTTTTT
NA	TRBV28	TRBD1	TRBJ2-5	CASSSGGQGRETQYF	TGTGCCAGCAGTTCGGGGGGACAGGGAAGGGAGACCCAGTACTTC
few	TRBV7-2	TRBD1	TRBJ1-2	CASSLKGTGTYGYTF	TGTGCCAGCAGCTTAAAGGGGACAGGGACCTATGGCTACACCTTC
few	TRBV28	NA	TRBJ1-2	CASSPRRGHGYTF	TGTGCCAGCAGCCCACGCAGGGGTCATGGCTACACCTTC
NA	TRBV3-1/TRBV3-2	NA	TRBJ2-3	CASSFLQGSADTQYF	TGTGCCAGCAGCTTCCTACAGGGTTCCGCAGATACGCAGTATTTT
NA	TRBV6-2/TRBV6-3	NA	TRBJ1-2	CASSSPDSNYGYTF	TGTGCCAGCAGTTCCCCGGACAGTAACTATGGCTACACCTTC
once	TRBV18	TRBD2	TRBJ2-5	CASSPRTSFQETQYF	TGTGCCAGCTCACCACGGACTAGCTTCCAAGAGACCCAGTACTTC
NA	TRBV2	TRBD2	TRBJ2-3	CASSPGLAGENTQYF	TGTGCCAGCAGTCCGGGACTAGCGGGGGAAAATACGCAGTATTTT
NA	TRBV28	NA	TRBJ1-2	CASTTVYGYTF	TGTGCCAGCACAACAGTCTATGGCTACACCTTC
NA	TRBV5-1	TRBD1	TRBJ2-3	CASSLDRGATDTQYF	TGCGCCAGCAGCCTGGACAGGGGGGCGACAGATACGCAGTATTTT
once	TRBV25-1	NA	TRBJ2-7	CASGRLYEQYF	TGTGCCAGCGGTCGACTCTACGAGCAGTACTTC
once	TRBV19	TRBD1	TRBJ1-5	CASSMGQVPSNQPQHF	TGTGCCAGTAGTATGGGACAGGTCCCTAGCAATCAGCCCCAGCATTTT
NA	TRBV2	NA	TRBJ1-2	CASRGGYGYTF	TGTGCCAGCCGGGGGGGCTATGGCTACACCTTC
NA	TRBV7-8	NA	TRBJ2-7	CASSPGVGLSYEQYF	TGTGCCAGCAGCCCGGGGGTAGGGCTTAGCTACGAGCAGTACTTC
once	TRBV5-1	TRBD1	TRBJ2-3	CASSSGQGDDTQYF	TGCGCCAGCAGCTCGGGACAGGGGGATGATACGCAGTATTTT
few	TRBV28	NA	TRBJ2-5	CASSLWGSQETQYF	TGTGCCAGCAGTTTATGGGGCAGTCAAGAGACCCAGTACTTC
NA	TRBV5-6	TRBD1	TRBJ2-7	CASSGAGGRYEQYF	TGTGCCAGCAGTGGTGCAGGGGGAAGATACGAGCAGTACTTC
NA	TRBV28	TRBD1	TRBJ2-3	CASSFGDSYTDTQYF	TGTGCCAGCAGTTTCGGGGACAGCTATACAGATACGCAGTATTTT
NA	TRBV28	NA	TRBJ2-3	CASSFGGSGTDTQYF	TGTGCCAGCAGTTTCGGCGGGTCGGGCACAGATACGCAGTATTTT
NA	TRBV10-1	TRBD1	TRBJ1-1	CASSEPGQAQMNTEAFF	TGCGCCAGCAGTGAGCCTGGACAGGCTCAAATGAACACTGAAGCTTTCTTT
NA	TRBV5-5	NA	TRBJ2-2	CASSFNYYPPELFF	TGTGCCAGCAGCTTCAACTATTACCCACCGGAGCTGTTTTTT
NA	TRBV9	NA	TRBJ1-4	CASSVAPGEANEKLFF	TGTGCCAGCAGCGTAGCTCCGGGGGAAGCTAATGAAAAACTGTTTTTT
NA	TRBV5-1	TRBD2	TRBJ2-1	CASSFSGVTNEQFF	TGCGCCAGCAGCTTCAGCGGGGTGACCAATGAGCAGTTCTTC
NA	TRBV28	TRBD1	TRBJ1-2	CASSFQGEANYGYTF	TGTGCCAGCAGTTTCCAGGGGGAAGCTAACTATGGCTACACCTTC
once	TRBV28	TRBD1	TRBJ1-1	CASSLTTGGFTEAFF	TGTGCCAGCAGTTTAACGACAGGGGGCTTCACTGAAGCTTTCTTT
NA	TRBV27	NA	TRBJ1-2	CASSSMTDIMTYGYTF	TGTGCCAGCAGTTCCATGACCGACATTATGACCTATGGCTACACCTTC
NA	TRBV9	TRBD2	TRBJ2-7	CASSVSGGPGYEQYF	TGTGCCAGCAGCGTATCGGGGGGACCAGGCTACGAGCAGTACTTC
NA	TRBV28	TRBD2	TRBJ2-3	CASSSGGGTDTQYF	TGTGCCAGCAGTTCCGGGGGGGGCACAGATACGCAGTATTTT
NA	TRBV5-6	NA	TRBJ2-7	CASSFSGQPYEQYF	TGTGCCAGCAGCTTTTCAGGACAGCCCTACGAGCAGTACTTC
NA	TRBV7-2	NA	TRBJ2-7	CASSLQGPYEQYF	TGTGCCAGCAGCTTACAGGGGCCCTACGAGCAGTACTTC
NA	TRBV4-3	NA	TRBJ2-2	CASSRTRPGGGTGELFF	TGCGCCAGCAGCCGAACACGCCCAGGGGGAGGAACCGGGGAGCTGTTTTTT
NA	TRBV6-6	TRBD1	TRBJ1-2	CASSYSAQGAFGYTF	TGTGCCAGCAGTTACTCGGCACAGGGGGCTTTTGGCTACACCTTC
NA	TRBV19	NA	TRBJ1-1	CASLSTGRLYTEAFF	TGTGCCAGTCTGAGTACAGGGCGGTTATACACTGAAGCTTTCTTT
NA	TRBV10-3	NA	TRBJ2-7	CAISDLGGLKNEQYF	TGTGCCATCAGTGACCTGGGGGGGCTGAAAAACGAGCAGTACTTC
NA	TRBV27	NA	TRBJ2-5	CASSISPGDQETQYF	TGTGCCAGCAGCATCTCCCCAGGGGACCAAGAGACCCAGTACTTC
NA	TRBV6-5	TRBD1	TRBJ2-7	CASSYRGQGSYEQYF	TGTGCCAGCAGTTACCGGGGACAGGGATCCTACGAGCAGTACTTC
NA	TRBV15	NA	TRBJ1-2	CATSRDRQANYGYTF	TGTGCCACCAGCAGAGACAGACAGGCAAACTATGGCTACACCTTC
NA	TRBV5-1	TRBD1	TRBJ2-2	CASSNTGANTGELFF	TGCGCCAGCAGCAACACAGGGGCGAACACCGGGGAGCTGTTTTTT
once	TRBV14	TRBD1	TRBJ2-1	CASSPQTGGGEQFF	TGTGCCAGCAGCCCCCAGACAGGGGGGGGTGAGCAGTTCTTC
NA	TRBV28	NA	TRBJ1-1	CASSLHPSYTRVRATEAFF	TGTGCCAGCAGTTTACACCCATCTTATACCAGGGTTAGGGCCACTGAAGCTTTCTTT
once	TRBV7-2	NA	TRBJ1-6	CASSLVVINSPLHF	TGTGCCAGCAGCTTAGTAGTGATCAATTCACCCCTCCACTTT
NA	TRBV28	NA	TRBJ2-3	CASVIPPGRGGGTDTQYF	TGTGCCAGCGTTATCCCGCCGGGGCGGGGAGGTGGCACAGATACGCAGTATTTT
NA	TRBV4-2	TRBD2	TRBJ2-5	CASSRSEGIAGGQETQYF	TGTGCCAGCAGCCGCAGCGAAGGAATAGCGGGGGGTCAAGAGACCCAGTACTTC
once	TRBV19	TRBD1	TRBJ2-4	CASSPRDRDTNIQYF	TGTGCCAGTAGTCCTCGGGACAGGGACACAAACATTCAGTACTTC
NA	TRBV3-1/TRBV3-2	TRBD1	TRBJ1-2	CASSGRTGVNGYTF	TGTGCCAGCAGCGGCCGGACAGGGGTAAATGGCTACACCTTC
few	TRBV9	TRBD2	TRBJ2-2	CASSTDLAGENTGELFF	TGTGCCAGCAGCACAGATCTAGCGGGGGAGAACACCGGGGAGCTGTTTTTT
once	TRBV10-3	TRBD1	TRBJ2-3	CAISEAGTGVYF	TGTGCCATCAGTGAGGCCGGGACAGGGGTGTATTTT